This TCR beta chain was captured by sequencing in a study of CD8 T cells in Susac syndrome. CD8+ and CD4+ T cells were negatively isolated; TEMRA cells were FACS-enriched. Random hexamers primed reverse transcription of about 0.45 to 1 ug RNA. In TCRdb, the immunoSEQ multiplex PCR reads were re-called with MiXCR into one record per CDR3 protein. The sample includes fewer than 85,000 distinct CDR3 sequences, roughly 94% of them seen just once. Per the germline V gene, CDR1 is SGHVS and CDR2 is FNYEAQ. The CDR3 totals 16 residues. V lost 5 bases to trimming and J lost 2 bases; unmatched junction nucleotides: 6. Overall study findings and caveats: Susac CD8+ clonal expansion peaked in TEMRA cells and active patients. Total CD8+ repertoires held 15 to 20 Susac-specific public clones, while CD8+ TEMRA repertoires held 5 or 6.

As concerns this clonotype: Its antigen is currently unknown.

The sample taken for sequencing was CD8+ T cells from PBMCs. The receptor's source is a human donor with Susac syndrome. The J gene is TRBJ2-1, the V gene TRBV7-6; 10 nucleotides line up with TRBD1. CDR3 DNA sequence: TGTGCCAGCAGCGCAGGACAGGGGGACGCCTACAATGAGCAGTTCTTC. The encoded protein is CASSAGQGDAYNEQFF.